Listed below are T cell receptor beta chains from one sample, sequenced in a study of blood T cell repertoires in COVID-19. Assay used: immunoSEQ multiplex PCR; TCRdb lists only in-frame clones, some missing. The repertoire holds approximately 160,000 clones, with 60% to 80% as singletons. What was sequenced was peripheral blood. These TCRs come from a man between 65 and 80 years old with acute or convalescent COVID-19. Both conserved end residues are part of each CDR3. The D gene is left open where the match is weak. Clone size is given for some rows only: seen once, a few or many times, or a class if the clone is expanded.

TRBV10-1	TRBD2	TRBJ2-3	few	TGCGCCAGCAGTGAGGGCGCTAGCGGACCCACAGATACGCAGTATTTT	CASSEGASGPTDTQYF
TRBV10-1	NA	TRBJ1-1	many	TGCGCCAGCAGTGGACAGGAAGCTTTCTTT	CASSGQEAFF
TRBV4-2	TRBD2	TRBJ2-1	NA	TGTGCCAGCAGCCAAGAAGGACTAGCGGGAGGTCGTAATGAGCAGTTCTTC	CASSQEGLAGGRNEQFF
TRBV18	TRBD1	TRBJ2-7	NA	TGTGCCAGCTCACCACAACAGGGGAATCCCTACGAGCAGTACTTC	CASSPQQGNPYEQYF
TRBV12-5	TRBD1	TRBJ2-7	few	TGTGCTAGTGGTGGGGGACAGGGGGACTACGAGCAGTACTTC	CASGGGQGDYEQYF
TRBV6-2/TRBV6-3	NA	TRBJ1-2	NA	TGTGCCAGCAGCCGCGACGGGGTTCAGGCTAACTATGGCTACACCTTC	CASSRDGVQANYGYTF
TRBV5-4	TRBD2	TRBJ2-1	NA	TGTGCCAGCAGCTTGGCTAGCGGGGCGAATGAGCAGTTCTTC	CASSLASGANEQFF
TRBV5-6	NA	TRBJ2-7	NA	TGTGCCAGCAGTAAGACGGGAGAAGGGGCCGAGCAGTACTTC	CASSKTGEGAEQYF
TRBV13	TRBD2	TRBJ2-1	few	TGTGCCAGCAGCCTCACTAGCGGGGGGGTAAATGAGCAGTTCTTC	CASSLTSGGVNEQFF
TRBV11-3	TRBD2	TRBJ2-1	NA	TGTGCCAGCAGCTATTCCGGGACTAGCGGGACTGAGCAGTTCTTC	CASSYSGTSGTEQFF
TRBV6-5	NA	TRBJ1-2	NA	TGTGCCAGCAGTTACTCCGGGGGGAAGGACTATGGCTACACCTTC	CASSYSGGKDYGYTF
TRBV5-4	NA	TRBJ1-4	NA	TGTGCCAGCAGCTTATCAGACAGGAATGAAAAACTGTTTTTT	CASSLSDRNEKLFF
TRBV18	NA	TRBJ1-2	NA	TGTGCCAGCTCCTCAGGCGGCCGCCGGGGCTATGGCTACACCTTC	CASSSGGRRGYGYTF
TRBV6-1	TRBD1	TRBJ1-1	NA	TGTGCCAGCAGTGAAGTTTCCAGGGGGAGGAAAAGGAACACTGAAGCTTTCTTT	CASSEVSRGRKRNTEAFF
TRBV12-3/TRBV12-4	NA	TRBJ1-2	NA	TGTGCCAGCAGCTGGGCCCTTTCTGGCTACACCTTC	CASSWALSGYTF
TRBV7-3	TRBD2	TRBJ2-1	NA	TGTGCCAGCAGCCAAAGGACTAGCGGGAGTAATGAGCAGTTCTTC	CASSQRTSGSNEQFF
TRBV6-5	TRBD1	TRBJ2-7	NA	TGTGCCAGCAGTTACACCACAGGGGGCGGCGAGCAGTACTTC	CASSYTTGGGEQYF
TRBV15	NA	TRBJ1-3	once	TGTGCCACCAGCAGAGATCAGGGGAACACCATATATTTT	CATSRDQGNTIYF
TRBV18	NA	TRBJ2-2	NA	TGTGCCAGCTCACCGGCGGGCGGGGAGCTGTTTTTT	CASSPAGGELFF
TRBV12-3/TRBV12-4	NA	TRBJ1-1	few	TGTGCCAGCAGTTTCCCCTGGAACACTGAAGCTTTCTTT	CASSFPWNTEAFF
TRBV11-2	NA	TRBJ1-3	few	TGTGCCAGCAGCTTAGGGGGGGTTTCTGGAAACACCATATATTTT	CASSLGGVSGNTIYF
TRBV6-2/TRBV6-3	TRBD1	TRBJ1-5	NA	TGTGCCAGCAGTTACCTACAGGGGACGGTTAGCAATCAGCCCCAGCATTTT	CASSYLQGTVSNQPQHF
TRBV5-6	TRBD1	TRBJ2-3	once	TGTGCCAGCAGCTTGGACGGGACAGGGGGCAAAACAGATACGCAGTATTTT	CASSLDGTGGKTDTQYF
TRBV4-3	TRBD1	TRBJ2-4	NA	TGCGCCAGCAGCCAAGATCCAGGGGGCCGTTCCCAAGCCAAAAACATTCAGTACTTC	CASSQDPGGRSQAKNIQYF
TRBV12-5	NA	TRBJ2-5	once	TGTGCTAGTGCGGCAACCCGGAGGTTCCAAGAGACCCAGTACTTC	CASAATRRFQETQYF
TRBV13	TRBD1	TRBJ2-5	NA	TGTGCCAGCAGAAGACAGGGGGCGCCGGGAGAGACCCAGTACTTC	CASRRQGAPGETQYF
TRBV9	NA	TRBJ2-5	NA	TGTGCCAGCAGCCTATCGGCCGGAGAAGAGACCCAGTACTTC	CASSLSAGEETQYF
TRBV3-1/TRBV3-2	TRBD1	TRBJ1-1	NA	TGTGCCAGCAGCCAAGAAAGGGACAGGGCCGAATCAGCTTTCTTT	CASSQERDRAESAFF
TRBV2	TRBD1	TRBJ1-5	NA	TGTGCCAGCAGTTTACCGGGACAGGGCAATCAGCCCCAGCATTTT	CASSLPGQGNQPQHF
TRBV2	TRBD1	TRBJ2-7	NA	TGTGCCAGCACCGTAGACAGGGCCGAGCAGTACTTC	CASTVDRAEQYF
TRBV5-4	NA	TRBJ2-7	few	TGTGCCAGCAGCTTCCGCAGGGGGGACTACGAGCAGTACTTC	CASSFRRGDYEQYF
TRBV9	NA	TRBJ1-1	NA	TGTGCCAGCAGCACCACGGTCGGGGGGCCGAACACTGAAGCTTTCTTT	CASSTTVGGPNTEAFF
TRBV19	NA	TRBJ2-3	NA	TGTGCCAGTATCCCCTCGGCCCCGGGAGATACGCAGTATTTT	CASIPSAPGDTQYF
TRBV7-8	NA	TRBJ2-2	many	TGTGCCAGCAGAACCACAGGAGACACGAACACCGGGGAGCTGTTTTTT	CASRTTGDTNTGELFF
TRBV6-5	NA	TRBJ1-1	NA	TGTGCCAGCAGCCAGACAGGATCCATGAACACTGAAGCTTTCTTT	CASSQTGSMNTEAFF
TRBV19	NA	TRBJ1-3	NA	TGTGCCAGTAGTATGGAGGGACTCTCTGGAAACACCATATATTTT	CASSMEGLSGNTIYF
TRBV15	NA	TRBJ1-5	NA	TGTGCCACCAGCAGAGATCGGGGTAGCAATCAGCCCCAGCATTTT	CATSRDRGSNQPQHF
TRBV14	TRBD2	TRBJ2-7	NA	TGTGCCAGCAGTCGCGGGGGGGGCGACCGCTACGAGCAGTACTTC	CASSRGGGDRYEQYF
TRBV12-3/TRBV12-4	TRBD1	TRBJ1-5	NA	TGTGCCAGCAGGGGGACAGTTCATCAGCCCCAGCATTTT	CASRGTVHQPQHF
TRBV7-2	NA	TRBJ2-5	NA	TGTGCCAGCAGCTTTACCAGCGGGGAGACCCAGTACTTC	CASSFTSGETQYF
TRBV27	TRBD2	TRBJ2-5	once	TGTGCCAGCAGTTTTAGCGGGAGCTTCGGGGAGACCCAGTACTTC	CASSFSGSFGETQYF
TRBV25-1	NA	TRBJ2-1	NA	TGTGCCAGCAGTGAATATGCTAGGAGTGAGCAGTTCTTC	CASSEYARSEQFF
TRBV5-1	NA	TRBJ1-6	few	TGCGCCAGCAGCTTGGAGGGATTTATGCGGGGGGGCAATTCACCCCTCCACTTT	CASSLEGFMRGGNSPLHF
TRBV29-1	TRBD2	TRBJ2-1	NA	TGCAGCGTTGAAGAAGGGACTAGCGTATTCAATGAGCAGTTCTTC	CSVEEGTSVFNEQFF
TRBV7-9	NA	TRBJ1-2	few	TGTGCCAGCAGCTTCAGGGAAAGTACCAACTATGGCTACACCTTC	CASSFRESTNYGYTF
TRBV6-6	TRBD1	TRBJ1-6	few	TGTGCCAGCAGTCGAACTACTGGGACAGATAATTCACCCCTCCACTTT	CASSRTTGTDNSPLHF
TRBV4-2	NA	TRBJ2-1	NA	TGTGCCAGCAGCCAAGAGACAGGTAGCTCCTACAATGAGCAGTTCTTC	CASSQETGSSYNEQFF
TRBV5-4	TRBD2	TRBJ2-1	NA	TGTGCCAGCAGCTCCGGGACTACCTCCTACAATGAGCAGTTCTTC	CASSSGTTSYNEQFF
TRBV27	TRBD1	TRBJ1-1	NA	TGTGCCAGCAGTTTGGCCCGGGGACAGGGTCGAGCTTTCTTT	CASSLARGQGRAFF
TRBV4-2	NA	TRBJ2-5	NA	TGTGCCAGCAGCCAAGGGGTGACTACCCAAGAGACCCAGTACTTC	CASSQGVTTQETQYF
TRBV10-3	NA	TRBJ2-3	NA	TGTGCCATCAGTGAGGGCAGAAGCACAGATACGCAGTATTTT	CAISEGRSTDTQYF
TRBV29-1	NA	TRBJ2-1	NA	TGCAGCGTTGACGCCGTCGGCAGGTTCAATGAGCAGTTCTTC	CSVDAVGRFNEQFF
TRBV4-3	TRBD1	TRBJ1-1	NA	TGCGCCAGCAGCCAAGGAGGGACAGGCCTTGAAGCTTTCTTT	CASSQGGTGLEAFF
TRBV3-1/TRBV3-2	NA	TRBJ1-1	NA	TGTGCCAGCAGCCTTCAAATGAACACTGAAGCTTTCTTT	CASSLQMNTEAFF